This entry is about one T cell receptor beta chain. Its antigen is as yet unknown. This specimen includes other DNA sequences encoding the same CDR3. CDR3 size: 14 residues. With 6 bases removed from V and 0 bases from J, the gap between germline ends came to 11 bases. Looked up from germline, CDR1 is SNHLY and CDR2 is FYNNEI. The data originate from a study of shared clonotypes between healthy human individuals. Whole-study results and caveats: Rarefaction showed sorted-subset sequencing was incomplete despite large depth. Larger estimated richness was generally recorded for naive subsets relative to memory subsets.

Deep was the level used in running the assay. The table came from immunoSEQ multiplex PCR; TCRdb's copy has only in-frame clones and leaves some out. Of under 2,000,000 clones listed, approximately 94% are singletons. The naive CD8 subset, CD45RO-negative cells positively selected for CCR7, excluded terminally differentiated effector memory CD45RA+ cells. Within Nashville, Tennessee resided all donors, each a Caucasian adult. The receptor was isolated from a man aged 18 to 30 in good health. This chain uses TRBV2 with TRBJ1-1, with D maybe TRBD1 (5 bases). The sequenced material came from naive CD8+ T cells sorted from blood. This chain's CDR3 is CASSVGRLNTEAFF. The DNA of the CDR3 is TGTGCCAGCAGCGTGGGACGGTTGAACACTGAAGCTTTCTTT.